A single sample is the source of the 9 T cell receptor beta chains below, sequenced in a study of cytomegalovirus exposure and HLA in healthy donors. PCR used 60 Vbeta primers and 13 Jbeta primers. Sequencing was performed with immunoSEQ multiplex PCR; in TCRdb, only in-frame clones are kept and a portion is missing. This table has approximately 72,000 clones, 60% to 75% appearing once. The specimen was PBMCs. All receptors come from a man in his forties in good health and CMV-seropositive.

This clone was picked up a small number of times. The chain employs TRBV9 and TRBJ2-6, with D maybe TRBD2 (5 bases). V lost 3 bases and J lost 1, with 11 bases in between. The CDR3 covers 16 residues. Germline lookup yields CDR1 SGDLS and CDR2 YYNGEE. The CDR3: CASSALAISGANVLTF. As DNA, the CDR3 is TGTGCCAGCAGCGCTCTAGCAATTTCTGGGGCCAACGTCCTGACTTTC.

This clone was seen only a few times. The chain uses TRBV4-3 and TRBJ1-1; 7 bases are a match to TRBD1. Germline CDR1 is LGHNA and CDR2 is YSLEER. V trimming: 3 bases; J trimming: 12 bases; junction bases outside the gene matches: 10. The CDR3 extends over 13 amino acids. The CDR3 DNA is TGCGCCAGCAGCCACCAATCACAGGGGAATACTTTCTTT. It is translated as CASSHQSQGNTFF.

The chain uses TRBV30 and TRBJ2-5; the match to TRBD1 covers 9 bases. The last part of the DNA fits TRBJ2-7 better; the J call may be wrong. This CDR3 contains 14 residues. CDR1 GTSNPN and CDR2 SVGIG come from the germline V gene (reference sequence). CDR3 residues: CAWDPGQGAYEQYF. Written as DNA, the CDR3 is TGTGCCTGGGATCCGGGACAGGGAGCCTACGAGCAGTACTTC.

The chain joins TRBV30 to TRBJ1-5, with D hard to call. The CDR3 spans 13 residues. V was clipped by 4 bases and J by 3 bases, with 10 bases between them. CDR1 is GTSNPN, CDR2 SVGIG, per germline (reference sequence). The CDR3, as DNA: TGTGCCTGGAACGAGGAAAACAATCAGCCCCAGCATTTT. Its translation: CAWNEENNQPQHF.

This clone was counted a few times. The chain links TRBV6-5 to TRBJ2-7, with TRBD2 identical over 7 bases. V lost 0 bases and J lost 3; bases outside the gene matches: 5. This CDR3 has 15 amino acids. The germline CDR1 and CDR2 sequences are MNHEY and SVGAGI. CDR3 sequence (DNA): TGTGCCAGCAGTTACTCTGGGGGGGACTTCTACGAGCAGTACTTC. Its translation: CASSYSGGDFYEQYF.

This clone has more than one count but fewer than ten. A far larger clone differs by one base, so this is likely a read error. Other DNA sequences of this sample code for an identical CDR3. The chain links TRBV2 to TRBJ2-3, with D uncertain. The V gene's germline CDR1 is SNHLY and CDR2 FYNNEI. The length of the CDR3 is 11 residues. Here the CDR3 reads CASTSTDTQYF. The DNA for the CDR3 is TGTGCCAGCACCTCCACAGATACCCAGTATTTT.

The V and J genes are TRBV4-1 and TRBJ1-1; 7 bases fit TRBD1. Per germline, CDR1 MGHRA and CDR2 YSYEKL. V was clipped by 2 bases and J by 5 bases; unmatched bases: 14. This CDR3 has 17 amino acids. The CDR3 DNA sequence: TGCGCCAGCAGCCAAAATTCCTTAGGGGGCCAGGGAACTGAAGCTTTCTTT. It translates to CASSQNSLGGQGTEAFF.

The chain couples TRBV29-1 to TRBJ2-7; TRBD1 matches 10 bases. Per germline, CDR1 SQVTM and CDR2 ANQGSEA. The CDR3 has 17 amino acids. The CDR3 DNA reads TGCAGTGTACCGGGACAGGGGACAATAGGCGAACCCTACGAGCAGTACTTC. Amino acids: CSVPGQGTIGEPYEQYF.

This chain links TRBV9 with TRBJ2-2; TRBD2 is a possible D gene (6 bases). The germline gives CDR1 SGDLS, CDR2 YYNGEE. This CDR3 spans 14 amino acids. The ends were cut back, 0 bases at V and 7 bases at J, with 10 bases in the middle. CDR3 amino acids: CASSVASVGGELFF. The DNA for the CDR3 is TGTGCCAGCAGCGTAGCTAGCGTAGGCGGGGAGCTGTTTTTT. The full variable domain, completed using reference TRBV9 and TRBJ2-2, is DSGVTQTPKHLITATGQRVTLRCSPRSGDLSVYWYQQSLDQGLQFLIQYYNGEERAKGNILERFSAQQFPDLHSELNLSSLELGDSALYFCASSVASVGGELFFGEGSRLTVL.